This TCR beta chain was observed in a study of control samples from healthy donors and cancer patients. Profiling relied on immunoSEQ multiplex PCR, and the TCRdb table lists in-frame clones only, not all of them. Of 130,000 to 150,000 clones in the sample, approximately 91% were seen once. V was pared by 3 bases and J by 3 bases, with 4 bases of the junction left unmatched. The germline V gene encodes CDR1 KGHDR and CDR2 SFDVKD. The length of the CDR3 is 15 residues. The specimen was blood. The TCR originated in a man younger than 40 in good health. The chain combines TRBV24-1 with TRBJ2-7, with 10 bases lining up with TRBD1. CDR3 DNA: TGTGCCACCAGTGATCAGACAGGGGGCGTCTACGAGCAGTACTTC. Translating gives CATSDQTGGVYEQYF.